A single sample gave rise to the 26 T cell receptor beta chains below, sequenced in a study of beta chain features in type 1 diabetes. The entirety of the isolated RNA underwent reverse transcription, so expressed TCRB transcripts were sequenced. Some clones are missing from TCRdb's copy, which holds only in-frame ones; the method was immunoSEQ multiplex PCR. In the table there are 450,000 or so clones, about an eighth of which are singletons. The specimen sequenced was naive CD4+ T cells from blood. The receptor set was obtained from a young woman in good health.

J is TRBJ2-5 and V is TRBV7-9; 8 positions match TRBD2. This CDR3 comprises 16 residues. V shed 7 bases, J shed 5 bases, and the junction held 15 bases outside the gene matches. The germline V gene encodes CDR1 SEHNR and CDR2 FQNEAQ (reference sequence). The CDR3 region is CASIGDWVAGMETQYF. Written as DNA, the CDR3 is TGTGCCAGCATTGGGGATTGGGTAGCGGGGATGGAGACCCAGTACTTC.

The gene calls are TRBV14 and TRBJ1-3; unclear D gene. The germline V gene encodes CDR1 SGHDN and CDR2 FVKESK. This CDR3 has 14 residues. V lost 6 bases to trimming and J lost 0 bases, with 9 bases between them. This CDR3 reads CASSRLNSGNTIYF. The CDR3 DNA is TGTGCCAGCAGTCGACTGAACTCTGGAAACACCATATATTTT. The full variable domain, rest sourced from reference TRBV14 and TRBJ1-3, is EAGVTQFPSHSVIEKGQTVTLRCDPISGHDNLYWYRRVMGKEIKFLLHFVKESKQDESGMPNNRFLAERTGGTYSTLKVQPAELEDSGVYFCASSRLNSGNTIYFGEGSWLTVV.

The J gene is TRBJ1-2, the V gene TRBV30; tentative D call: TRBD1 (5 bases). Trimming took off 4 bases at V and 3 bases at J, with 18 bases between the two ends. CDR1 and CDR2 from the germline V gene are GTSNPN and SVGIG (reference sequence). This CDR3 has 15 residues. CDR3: CAWIRAPYFDYGYTF. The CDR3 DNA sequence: TGTGCCTGGATCAGGGCACCCTATTTCGACTATGGCTACACCTTC.

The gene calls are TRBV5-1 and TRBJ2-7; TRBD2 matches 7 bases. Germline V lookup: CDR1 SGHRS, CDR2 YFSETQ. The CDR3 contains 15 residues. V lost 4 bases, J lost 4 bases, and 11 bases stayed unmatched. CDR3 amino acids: CASSAAFSREYEQYF. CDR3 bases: TGCGCCAGCAGCGCCGCCTTTTCGCGGGAGTACGAGCAGTACTTC. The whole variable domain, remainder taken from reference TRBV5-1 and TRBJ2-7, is KAGVTQTPRYLIKTRGQQVTLSCSPISGHRSVSWYQQTPGQGLQFLFEYFSETQRNKGNFPGRFSGRQFSNSRSEMNVSTLELGDSALYLCASSAAFSREYEQYFGPGTRLTVT.

The CDR3 DNA reads TGTGCCAGCAGAACCGGGACGCGGGATACGCAGTATTTT. Translated: CASRTGTRDTQYF. The chain recombines TRBV27 with TRBJ2-3; tentatively, D is TRBD1 or TRBD2 (5 bases each). The CDR3 sequence is 13 residues long. Between the trimmed V and J ends, which lost 6 bases and 6 bases, there was a span of 13 bases. Germline values: CDR1 MNHEY, CDR2 SMNVEV (reference sequence).

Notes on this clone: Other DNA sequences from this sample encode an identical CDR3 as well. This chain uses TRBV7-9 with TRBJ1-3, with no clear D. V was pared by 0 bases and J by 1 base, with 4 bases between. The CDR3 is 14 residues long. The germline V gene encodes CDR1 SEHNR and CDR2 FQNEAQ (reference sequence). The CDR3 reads CASSLAGSGNTIYF. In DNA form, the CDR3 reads TGTGCCAGCAGCTTAGCAGGGTCTGGAAACACCATATATTTT.

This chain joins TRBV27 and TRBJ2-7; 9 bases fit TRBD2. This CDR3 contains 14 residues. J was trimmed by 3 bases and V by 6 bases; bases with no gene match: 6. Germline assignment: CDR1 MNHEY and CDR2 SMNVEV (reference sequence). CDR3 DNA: TGTGCCAGCAGGGGTAGCGGGAGAATCTACGAGCAGTACTTC. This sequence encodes CASRGSGRIYEQYF.

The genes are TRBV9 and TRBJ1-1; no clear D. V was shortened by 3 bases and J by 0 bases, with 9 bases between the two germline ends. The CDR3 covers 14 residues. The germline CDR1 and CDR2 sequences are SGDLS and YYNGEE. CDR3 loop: CASSAQVMNTEAFF. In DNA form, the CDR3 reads TGTGCCAGCAGCGCCCAGGTAATGAACACTGAAGCTTTCTTT. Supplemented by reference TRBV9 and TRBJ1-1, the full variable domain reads DSGVTQTPKHLITATGQRVTLRCSPRSGDLSVYWYQQSLDQGLQFLIQYYNGEERAKGNILERFSAQQFPDLHSELNLSSLELGDSALYFCASSAQVMNTEAFFGQGTRLTVV.

In DNA, the CDR3 is TGTGCCAGCAGCCCTTCCTACACAGGCGTGGCAACTGCCTACGAGCAGTACGTC. Encoded protein: CASSPSYTGVATAYEQYV. The rearrangement links TRBV7-9 to TRBJ2-7; weak D call: TRBD1 (5 bases). CDR1 and CDR2 (germline): SEHNR, FQNEAQ (reference sequence). Trimming took off 5 bases at V and 2 bases at J, with 25 bases between the two ends. The CDR3 runs to 18 residues.

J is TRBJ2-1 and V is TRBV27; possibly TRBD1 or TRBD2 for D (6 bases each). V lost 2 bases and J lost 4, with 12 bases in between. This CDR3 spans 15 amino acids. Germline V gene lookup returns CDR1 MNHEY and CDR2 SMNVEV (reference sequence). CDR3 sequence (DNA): TGTGCCAGCAGTTTAGGACGGGGGCCTTACAATGAGCAGTTCTTC. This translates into CASSLGRGPYNEQFF.

Here the CDR3 DNA reads TGTGCCAGCAGTGAAGTCCAAGCCAAAAACATTCAGTACTTC. Protein product: CASSEVQAKNIQYF. The chain links TRBV2 to TRBJ2-4; D ambiguous. CDR1 is SNHLY and CDR2 is FYNNEI in the germline V gene. This CDR3 spans 14 amino acids. Trimming left V 1 base short and J 0 bases short, with 4 bases between.

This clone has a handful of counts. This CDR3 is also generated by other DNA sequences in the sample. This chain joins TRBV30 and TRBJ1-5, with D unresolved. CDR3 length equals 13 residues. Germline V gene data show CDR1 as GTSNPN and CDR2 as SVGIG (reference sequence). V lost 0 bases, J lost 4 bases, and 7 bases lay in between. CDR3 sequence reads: CAWSVQGNQPQHF. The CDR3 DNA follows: TGTGCCTGGAGTGTACAAGGGAATCAGCCCCAGCATTTT. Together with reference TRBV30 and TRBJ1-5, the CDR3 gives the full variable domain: SQTIHQWPATLVQPVGSPLSLECTVEGTSNPNLYWYRQAAGRGLQLLFYSVGIGQISSEVPQNLSASRPQDRQFILSSKKLLLSDSGFYLCAWSVQGNQPQHFGDGTRLSIL.

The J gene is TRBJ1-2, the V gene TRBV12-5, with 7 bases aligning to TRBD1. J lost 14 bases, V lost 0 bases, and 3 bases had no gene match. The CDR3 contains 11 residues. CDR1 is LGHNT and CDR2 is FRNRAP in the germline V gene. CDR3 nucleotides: TGTGCTAGTGGTTTGGTTCAGGGGGGAACCTTC. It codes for CASGLVQGGTF.

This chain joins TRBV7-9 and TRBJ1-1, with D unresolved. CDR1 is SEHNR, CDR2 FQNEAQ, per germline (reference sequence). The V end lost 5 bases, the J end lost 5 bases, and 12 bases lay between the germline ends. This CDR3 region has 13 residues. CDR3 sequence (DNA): TGTGCCAGCAGCGTCCTTACGGAGACTGAAGCTTTCTTT. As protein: CASSVLTETEAFF. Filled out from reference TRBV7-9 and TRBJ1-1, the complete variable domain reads DTGVSQNPRHKITKRGQNVTFRCDPISEHNRLYWYRQTLGQGPEFLTYFQNEAQLEKSRLLSDRFSAERPKGSFSTLEIQRTEQGDSAMYLCASSVLTETEAFFGQGTRLTVV.

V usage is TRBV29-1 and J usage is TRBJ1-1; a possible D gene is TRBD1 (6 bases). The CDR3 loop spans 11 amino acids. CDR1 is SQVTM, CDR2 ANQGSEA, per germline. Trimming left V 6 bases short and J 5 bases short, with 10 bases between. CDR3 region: CSVYRVTEAFF. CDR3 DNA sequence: TGCAGCGTCTACAGGGTTACTGAAGCTTTCTTT.

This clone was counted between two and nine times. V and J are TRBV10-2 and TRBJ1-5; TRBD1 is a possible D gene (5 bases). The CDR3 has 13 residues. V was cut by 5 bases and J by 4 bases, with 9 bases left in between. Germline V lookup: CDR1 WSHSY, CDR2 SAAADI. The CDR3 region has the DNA TGCGCCAGCAGTTCACAGGAGAATCAGCCCCAGCATTTT. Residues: CASSSQENQPQHF.

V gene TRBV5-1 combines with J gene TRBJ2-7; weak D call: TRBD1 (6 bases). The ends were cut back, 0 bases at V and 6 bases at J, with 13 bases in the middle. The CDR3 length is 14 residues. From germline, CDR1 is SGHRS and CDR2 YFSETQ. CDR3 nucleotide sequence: TGCGCCAGCAGCTTGGCACAGGGTTCGGTCGAGCAGTACTTC. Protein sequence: CASSLAQGSVEQYF. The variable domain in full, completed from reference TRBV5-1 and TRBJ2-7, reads KAGVTQTPRYLIKTRGQQVTLSCSPISGHRSVSWYQQTPGQGLQFLFEYFSETQRNKGNFPGRFSGRQFSNSRSEMNVSTLELGDSALYLCASSLAQGSVEQYFGPGTRLTVT.

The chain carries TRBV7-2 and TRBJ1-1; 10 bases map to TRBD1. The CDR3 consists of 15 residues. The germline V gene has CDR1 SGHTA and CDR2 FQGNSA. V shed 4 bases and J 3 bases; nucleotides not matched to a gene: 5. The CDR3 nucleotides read TGTGCCAGCAGCTACTCCGGGACAGGGGACACTGAAGCTTTCTTT. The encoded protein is CASSYSGTGDTEAFF.

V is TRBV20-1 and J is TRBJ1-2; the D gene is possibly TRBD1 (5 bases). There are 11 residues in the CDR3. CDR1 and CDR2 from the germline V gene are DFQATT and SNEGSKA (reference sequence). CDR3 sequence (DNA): TGCAGCCTCAGGGAGGATGGGGGCTACACCTTC. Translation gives CSLREDGGYTF.

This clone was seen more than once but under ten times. The DNA for the CDR3 is TGCAGCGTTGGAGGGGGGCCGAACACTGAAGCTTTCTTT. It encodes CSVGGGPNTEAFF. The chain carries TRBV29-1 and TRBJ1-1, with D possibly being TRBD1 (6 bases). Germline V gene sequence: CDR1 SQVTM, CDR2 ANQGSEA. This CDR3 spans 13 amino acids. Trimming removed 4 bases at V and 1 base at J, with 10 bases between.

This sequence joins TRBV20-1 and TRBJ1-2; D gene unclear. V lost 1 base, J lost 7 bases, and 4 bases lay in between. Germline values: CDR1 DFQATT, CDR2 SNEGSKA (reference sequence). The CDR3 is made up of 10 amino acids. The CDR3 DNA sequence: TGCAGTGCTAGAGTGGGTGGCTACACCTTC. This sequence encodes CSARVGGYTF.

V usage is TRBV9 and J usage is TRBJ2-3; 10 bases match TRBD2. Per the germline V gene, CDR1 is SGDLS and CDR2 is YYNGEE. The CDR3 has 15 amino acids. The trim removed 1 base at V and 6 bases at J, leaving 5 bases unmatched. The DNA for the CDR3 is TGTGCCAGCAGCGTACTCAGCGGGAGGGCGGATACGCAGTATTTT. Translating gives CASSVLSGRADTQYF.

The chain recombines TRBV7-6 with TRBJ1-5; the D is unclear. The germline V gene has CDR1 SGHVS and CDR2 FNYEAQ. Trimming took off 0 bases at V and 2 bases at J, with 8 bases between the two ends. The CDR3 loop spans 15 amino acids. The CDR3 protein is CASSLAAGRNQPQHF. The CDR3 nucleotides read TGTGCCAGCAGCTTAGCAGCTGGGCGCAATCAGCCCCAGCATTTT. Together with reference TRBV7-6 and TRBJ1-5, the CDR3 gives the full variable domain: GAGVSQSPRYKVTKRGQDVALRCDPISGHVSLYWYRQALGQGPEFLTYFNYEAQQDKSGLPNDRFSAERPEGSISTLTIQRTEQRDSAMYRCASSLAAGRNQPQHFGDGTRLSIL.

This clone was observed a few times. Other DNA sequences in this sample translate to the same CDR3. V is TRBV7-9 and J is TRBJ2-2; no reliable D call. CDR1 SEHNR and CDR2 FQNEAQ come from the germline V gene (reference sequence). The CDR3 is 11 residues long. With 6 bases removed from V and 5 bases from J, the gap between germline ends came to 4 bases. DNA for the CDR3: TGTGCCAGCAGTCGGACCGGGGAGCTGTTTTTT. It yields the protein CASSRTGELFF. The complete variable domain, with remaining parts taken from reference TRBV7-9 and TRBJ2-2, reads DTGVSQNPRHKITKRGQNVTFRCDPISEHNRLYWYRQTLGQGPEFLTYFQNEAQLEKSRLLSDRFSAERPKGSFSTLEIQRTEQGDSAMYLCASSRTGELFFGEGSRLTVL.

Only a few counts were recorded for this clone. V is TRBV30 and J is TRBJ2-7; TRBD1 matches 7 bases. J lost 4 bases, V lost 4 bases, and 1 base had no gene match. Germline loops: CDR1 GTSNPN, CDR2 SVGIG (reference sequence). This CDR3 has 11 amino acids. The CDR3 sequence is CAWNRGYEQYF. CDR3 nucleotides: TGTGCCTGGAACAGGGGATACGAGCAGTACTTC.

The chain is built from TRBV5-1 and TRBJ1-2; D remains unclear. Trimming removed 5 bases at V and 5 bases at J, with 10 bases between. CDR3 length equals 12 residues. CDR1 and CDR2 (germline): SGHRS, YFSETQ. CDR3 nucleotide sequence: TGCGCCAGCAGTTTTGGATCGTATGGCTACACCTTC. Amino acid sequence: CASSFGSYGYTF.